One T cell receptor beta chain is described in this entry. Antigen specificity is unknown. This sample was included in a study of shared clonotypes between healthy human individuals. Naive CD8 cells, CD45RO-negative and positively selected for CCR7, excluded terminally differentiated effector memory CD45RA+ cells. Healthy HIV-negative adults with no recent acute infections or vaccinations were recruited as donors. The V segment lost 1 base and the J segment 8 bases; nucleotides outside the gene matches: 13. CDR3 size: 16 residues. Germline assignment: CDR1 GTSNPN and CDR2 SVGIG (reference sequence). The study, taken as a whole, reports: Naive subsets generally had larger estimated richness than memory subsets. Sharing across four donors was seen in about 5% of naive CD4 clonotypes.

The method was immunoSEQ multiplex PCR; TCRdb's version includes in-frame clones alone and lacks a portion of them. The sample shows about 580,000 clones, roughly 98% of them seen only once. The specimen was naive CD8+ T cells sorted from blood. This TCR was sampled from a man aged 25-45 years in good health. This chain connects TRBV30 to TRBJ2-1, with TRBD2 matching over 8 bases. CDR3 sequence: CAWSGPTGGPGDEQFF. The CDR3, as DNA: TGTGCCTGGAGTGGCCCTACGGGAGGGCCGGGGGATGAGCAGTTCTTC.